This TCR beta chain was identified in a study of T cell responses to AZD1222 COVID-19 vaccine. General study findings and limits: Clonal diversity was possibly underestimated, and white British individuals and females predominated among donors. Only six or seven AZD1222 recipients tested seropositive at baseline.

Method: immunoSEQ multiplex PCR; TCRdb's copy keeps in-frame clones and lacks some. The data hold about 100,000 clones, with roughly 88% observed a single time. This clone was seen only once. Its matching antigen is unknown. Germline V gives CDR1 KGHSH, CDR2 LQKENI. Trimming shortened V by 2 bases and J by 6 bases, and 11 bases separated the two germline ends. CDR3 length: 13 amino acids. The sample consisted of peripheral blood, taken on day 0 of AZD1222 vaccination. The rearrangement uses TRBV18 and TRBJ2-7; TRBD1 or TRBD2 may be the D gene (6 bases each). The sequence came from an adult in good health. The CDR3 reads CASSPIGGPEQYF. In DNA, the CDR3 is TGTGCCAGCTCACCAATTGGGGGGCCCGAGCAGTACTTC.